These 14 T cell receptor beta chains were all obtained from the same sample, sequenced in a study of T cell responses to AZD1222 COVID-19 vaccine. The data were produced by immunoSEQ multiplex PCR, yet TCRdb's version contains in-frame clones alone and is incomplete. The table shows some 80,000 clones, with 85% to 90% occurring only once. Sequencing used peripheral blood, obtained on day 0 of AZD1222 vaccination. All receptors derive from an adult in good health.

This sequence joins TRBV3-1 (or the pseudogene TRBV3-2) and TRBJ1-2, with a tentative D call TRBD1 (6 bases). The germline V and J ends were trimmed by 2 bases and 7 bases, with 11 bases remaining between them. From germline, CDR1 is LGHDT and CDR2 YNNKEL (reference sequence). This CDR3 is built from 13 residues. CDR3 in DNA: TGTGCCAGCAGCCAAAGGACAGCAGGTGGCTACACCTTC. It specifies CASSQRTAGGYTF.

The chain is built from TRBV9 and TRBJ1-1; TRBD1 aligns across 10 bases. Per germline, CDR1 SGDLS and CDR2 YYNGEE. After removal of 0 bases from V and 4 bases from J, the junction contained 3 bases not matched to a gene. This CDR3 contains 15 residues. The CDR3 loop reads CASSVGDRGFTEAFF. The CDR3, as DNA: TGTGCCAGCAGCGTAGGGGACAGGGGTTTCACTGAAGCTTTCTTT.

The J gene is TRBJ1-1, the V gene TRBV11-2; D is possibly TRBD1 (5 bases). Germline V lookup: CDR1 SGHAT, CDR2 FQNNGV. This CDR3 spans 14 amino acids. V shed 3 bases and J shed 4 bases, with 12 bases lying between them. DNA of the CDR3: TGTGCCAGCAGCTTTCAGGGAGTGGGCACTGAAGCTTTCTTT. This codes for CASSFQGVGTEAFF.

This clone was found once. This rearrangement joins TRBV13 to TRBJ1-2, with D possibly TRBD1 on 6 matching bases. CDR3 size: 15 residues. The germline CDR1 and CDR2 sequences are PRHDT and FYEKMQ (reference sequence). V was pared by 5 bases and J by 7 bases, with 20 bases between. CDR3 DNA: TGTGCCAGCAGCGCCCAATATCGGGGGGCTGGTGGCTACACCTTC. This gives the protein CASSAQYRGAGGYTF.

The rearrangement links TRBV2 to TRBJ1-1; D unclear. The V and J ends lost 6 bases and 5 bases respectively, with 16 bases between them. Germline loops: CDR1 SNHLY, CDR2 FYNNEI. The CDR3 consists of 14 residues. Here the CDR3 reads CASRGVRSRTEAFF. The CDR3 bases are TGTGCCAGCAGAGGTGTCAGGTCGAGGACTGAAGCTTTCTTT.

This chain links TRBV5-4 with TRBJ2-3; 12 bases line up with TRBD1. Germline V gene sequence: CDR1 SGHNT, CDR2 YYREEE (reference sequence). Trimming at V came to 8 bases and at J to 2 bases, leaving 9 bases not matched to a gene. The length of the CDR3 is 16 residues. The CDR3 sequence is CASTKGQGAPTDTQYF. Written as DNA, the CDR3 is TGTGCCAGTACCAAGGGACAGGGGGCCCCCACAGATACGCAGTATTTT.

The chain links TRBV5-1 to TRBJ1-1, with D possibly matching TRBD1 (5 bases). Trimming took off 1 base at V and 0 bases at J, with 19 bases between the two ends. The CDR3 is 18 residues long. CDR1 and CDR2 (germline): SGHRS, YFSETQ. CDR3 sequence: CASSLSTGTLDLNTEAFF. The DNA for the CDR3 is TGCGCCAGCAGCTTGTCAACCGGGACCCTCGATTTGAACACTGAAGCTTTCTTT.

The chain links TRBV5-1 to TRBJ1-2, with a tentative D call TRBD1 (6 bases). The CDR3 consists of 15 residues. The V and J ends lost 0 bases and 2 bases respectively, with 11 bases between them. Per germline, CDR1 SGHRS and CDR2 YFSETQ. The CDR3 here is CASSLEAGANYGYTF. CDR3 nucleotides: TGCGCCAGCAGCTTGGAGGCAGGGGCGAACTATGGCTACACCTTC.

J is TRBJ1-2 and V is TRBV6-5; D might be TRBD1 (6 bases). Germline V gene sequence: CDR1 MNHEY, CDR2 SVGAGI. The CDR3 has 13 amino acids. The V end lost 7 bases, the J end lost 4 bases, and 13 bases lay between the germline ends. The CDR3 region has the DNA TGTGCCAGCACCTCCCCGGGGGCCTATGGCTACACCTTC. Protein sequence: CASTSPGAYGYTF.

This rearrangement joins TRBV30 to TRBJ1-4; TRBD1 might be the D (6 bases). Germline V gene data show CDR1 as GTSNPN and CDR2 as SVGIG (reference sequence). This CDR3 comprises 15 residues. Deletions cut 5 bases from V and 5 bases from J, with 18 bases between. CDR3 residues: CAWGKGRGGNEKLFF. Here the CDR3 DNA reads TGTGCCTGGGGCAAGGGGCGAGGGGGGAATGAAAAACTGTTTTTT.

V usage is TRBV7-7 and J usage is TRBJ2-2; 10 nucleotides agree with TRBD1. The CDR3 runs 15 residues. The germline CDR1 and CDR2 sequences are SSHAT and FNYEAQ (reference sequence). With V trimmed by 4 bases and J by 6 bases, 5 bases remained unmatched. CDR3 coding DNA: TGTGCCAGCAGCTCGGGACAGGGGTTGGCCGGGGAGCTGTTTTTT. Translation gives CASSSGQGLAGELFF.

The chain has TRBV9 and TRBJ2-2; TRBD2 is a possible D gene (7 bases). Germline CDR1 and CDR2: SGDLS and YYNGEE. The CDR3 length is 15 residues. V was trimmed by 1 base and J by 4 bases, leaving 11 bases between them. This CDR3 is CASSVLGGGTGELFF. CDR3 sequence (DNA): TGTGCCAGCAGCGTACTGGGAGGGGGCACCGGGGAGCTGTTTTTT.

A few counts support this clone. This chain joins TRBV11-3 and TRBJ2-2; a weak D match, TRBD1 (6 bases). CDR1 is SGHNT, CDR2 YENEEA, per germline. CDR3 length: 18 residues. The germline V and J ends were trimmed by 5 bases and 1 base, with 20 bases remaining between them. The CDR3, as DNA: TGTGCCAGCAGCCTACCTAACCCGGGACACAAGAACACCGGGGAGCTGTTTTTT. Protein product: CASSLPNPGHKNTGELFF.

The V gene is TRBV27, the J gene TRBJ2-5, with D perhaps matching TRBD1 (6 bases). The CDR3 runs 13 residues. The V gene's germline CDR1 is MNHEY and CDR2 SMNVEV (reference sequence). Trimming took 6 bases from V and 5 from J, leaving 13 bases between them. Here the CDR3 reads CASRDGGVETQYF. As DNA, the CDR3 is TGTGCCAGCAGGGATGGGGGCGTCGAGACCCAGTACTTC.